Sequencing of this T cell receptor (beta chain) was carried out in a study of T cells after yellow fever vaccination (dated by TCRdb to 2018 to 2020). For context, the study as a whole: Libraries from fractions with low cell numbers were prepared with the SMART-Seq v4 Ultra Low Input RNA kit. To track T-cell clones before and after primary and booster YFV17D yellow fever vaccination, bulk TCR alpha and beta repertoires were sequenced longitudinally. Two healthy male donors made up the cohort, one aged 18 to 30 years and the other aged 30 to 40 years. Bulk PBMC replicates and cell subsets were isolated from blood drawn at multiple timepoints before and after both primary and secondary immunization. General conclusions and limits of the study: Because only a couple of donors were included in the study, the extent to which the findings can be generalized is limited. A small share of clonotypes was detected in both CD4 and CD8 compartments, with the overlap likely arising from convergent recombination. Most clones expanded after primary vaccination were re-detected after the booster (about 95% of CD4 and roughly 87% of CD8), suggesting broad memory maintenance. Computational filtering was required because FACS-sorted repertoires could contain abundant contaminating clonotypes from the bulk population. Compared with the primary T-cell response, the secondary T-cell response was weaker but faster, peaking on day 5 rather than day 15.

In the paper's terms, the treatment or condition label means: live attenuated yellow fever vaccine strain. A standard Ficoll-Paque protocol was used to isolate PBMCs from peripheral blood. Dynabeads CD4 and CD8 positive selection kits were used to isolate the CD4 and CD8 T-cell fractions. RNA was extracted with TriZol from bulk PBMCs, CD4 and CD8 fractions, and dextramer-positive and dextramer-negative fractions. This sample was sequenced with an Illumina NovaSeq 6000. TCR cDNA was made using 5'RACE template switching, a step that added a universal primer site and unique molecular identifiers. Priming of cDNA synthesis was performed from both the TCR alpha and TCR beta constant segments. Two PCR steps were used to amplify libraries, with sample barcodes and sequencing adapters being added in the second step. Sequencing of libraries was done on Illumina HiSeq 2500 (2x100 bp) or NovaSeq (2x150 bp). From the authors' description of their analysis: Reads were demultiplexed and collapsed into UMI consensus sequences with MIGEC, and V(D)J alignment was performed with MiXCR. Clonotypes responding to the vaccine were identified with edgeR on replicate PBMC samples, with the criteria of FDR below 0.01 and a log2 fold change above 5 up to day 15. Each bulk clonotype received a CD4 or CD8 identity based on whether the sequenced CD4 or CD8 repertoire contained that clonotype at higher abundance. TCRdb's own reprocessing of the public reads used fastp at Q25 and MiXCR and kept productive beta chains. Here each entry gathers all rows of one CDR3 protein and keeps the most common genes and DNA. TCRdb, not the authors, supplied the V and J calls. The sample table contains more than 300,000 distinct CDR3 sequences; only one count was recorded for around 10% of them. The ten largest clones add up to approximately 3.3% of the sample.

Including the terminal cysteine and phenylalanine, the CDR3 comprises 13 residues. Just the 39-base CDR3 DNA is kept, in frame starting at base 1. CDR1 and CDR2 were assigned from the germline V gene as SGHRS and YFSETQ. Between the V and J ends, shortened by 0 bases and 5 bases respectively, the junction contains 7 bases. Concerning this clonotype itself: No cognate antigen has been identified for it. No qualities accompany the bases; no much larger clone lies one base away.

This specimen was CD4+ T cells sorted from PBMCs, taken 45 days after the yellow fever booster vaccination. The TCR comes from a man between 18 and 35 years old who received the YFV17D yellow fever vaccine. The rearrangement combines TRBV5-1 with TRBJ2-3; the D gene cannot be resolved beyond TRBD1 or TRBD2, each matching 5 bases. In nucleotide form, the sequence is TGCGCCAGCAGCTTGGGGGACCGAGATACGCAGTATTTT. The encoded protein is CASSLGDRDTQYF.